This entry concerns a single T cell receptor beta chain. Antigen unknown. This sample is part of a study of Ad26.COV2.S vaccination and SARS-CoV-2 variants. Study as a whole: Donor got 5x10^10 or 1x10^11 viral particles of Ad26.COV2.S. Study-wide points: Comparability of non-spike TCR breadth was observed across vaccine and placebo recipients. Vaccine recipients posted higher spike-specific TCR breadth than their placebo counterparts.

Treatment described: some 20 received Ad26.COV2.S at low or high dose, single or two shots; roughly 5 received placebo; per-sample allocation not given. On day 63 after the first injection, vaccine and placebo recipients gave samples. In the vaccine, an Ad26 vector expressed the SARS-CoV-2 spike of the Wuhan strain. Measured with immunoSEQ multiplex PCR; TCRdb has only the in-frame clones, and not every one. The repertoire holds about half a million clones, about nine tenths seen once, with 1.5% to 2% in the top ten. Sequences were derived from peripheral blood, sampled in a trial of Ad26.COV2.S vaccine versus placebo. The clonotype was recovered from a person between 18 and 60 years old who received the Ad26.COV2.S COVID-19 vaccine or a placebo.

The CDR3: CASSTGNTIYF. For the CDR3, the DNA is TGTGCCAGCAGCACTGGAAACACCATATATTTT. The chain joins TRBV9 to TRBJ1-3, with D unclear. Trimming took 4 bases from V and 2 from J, leaving 1 base between them. The CDR3 consists of 11 residues. Germline V gene sequence: CDR1 SGDLS, CDR2 YYNGEE.